This passage covers 21 T cell receptor beta chains from one sample sequenced in a study of T-cell memory formation after mild COVID-19. Via MiXCR, TCRdb re-called the 5' RACE reads, giving one row per CDR3 protein. The repertoire holds over 250,000 distinct CDR3 sequences, with more than 15% as singletons. Source material: PBMCs or a T cell subset sorted from them (not recorded which). These TCRs come from a man aged 18 to 29 who had mild COVID-19 (a few samples of this study predate the infection). Cell type and time point are not known.

This clonotype turned up a few times. The CDR3 protein is CASSPESGAFAGELFF. CDR3 in DNA: TGTGCCAGCAGCCCAGAGAGCGGGGCTTTCGCCGGGGAGCTGTTTTTT. The J gene is TRBJ2-2, the V gene TRBV9; 7 bases fit TRBD2. Germline lookup yields CDR1 SGDLS and CDR2 YYNGEE. The V gene end was trimmed by 4 bases and the J gene end by 6 bases; junction bases not matched to a gene: 12. The length of the CDR3 is 16 residues.

The rearrangement links TRBV3-1 to TRBJ2-1; no reliable D call. Germline CDR1 reads LGHDT; CDR2 reads YNNKEL (reference sequence). This CDR3 comprises 14 residues. V dropped 0 bases and J dropped 6 bases, with 9 bases sitting between them. The CDR3 DNA reads TGTGCCAGCAGCCAAGACAGGTATGGCAATGAGCAGTTCTTC. Translation gives CASSQDRYGNEQFF.

This sequence joins TRBV20-1 and TRBJ2-1, with D maybe TRBD2 (6 bases). CDR3 length: 14 amino acids. Deletions cut 1 base from V and 7 bases from J, with 14 bases between. The germline V gene encodes CDR1 DFQATT and CDR2 SNEGSKA (reference sequence). The CDR3 sequence is CSARGRDAGNEQFF. CDR3 nucleotide sequence: TGCAGTGCTAGAGGGCGGGACGCAGGGAATGAGCAGTTCTTC.

The table lists this clonotype with a few counts. J is TRBJ1-6 and V is TRBV12-3 or TRBV12-4, with a possible D match to TRBD1 (6 bases). Trimming shortened V by 2 bases and J by 7 bases, and 12 bases separated the two germline ends. The CDR3 is made up of 15 amino acids. DNA for the CDR3: TGTGCCAGCAGTTTACGGGGTCAGGGGAATTCACCCCTCCACTTT. It translates to CASSLRGQGNSPLHF.

The table lists this clonotype with many counts. The chain couples TRBV5-1 to TRBJ1-1, with D tentatively TRBD1 (6 bases). CDR3 length: 15 residues. Trimming pared 1 base from V and 4 bases from J, leaving 14 bases between. Germline CDR1 reads SGHRS; CDR2 reads YFSETQ. The CDR3 DNA is TGCGCCAGCAGCTTGAGGTGGGGGCAGAGCACTGAAGCTTTCTTT. This gives the protein CASSLRWGQSTEAFF.

This clonotype has a handful of counts. The chain carries TRBV9 and TRBJ1-2; D is perhaps TRBD1 (5 bases). Germline V gene data show CDR1 as SGDLS and CDR2 as YYNGEE. V lost 3 bases, J lost 4 bases, and 10 bases lay in between. This CDR3 has 13 amino acids. The CDR3 spells CASSEGQTYGYTF. The CDR3 nucleotides are TGTGCCAGCAGCGAGGGGCAGACCTATGGCTACACCTTC.

V usage is TRBV5-1 and J usage is TRBJ1-5; 9 nucleotides agree with TRBD1. Trimming removed 0 bases from V and 0 bases from J; junction bases left unmatched: 1. From germline, CDR1 is SGHRS and CDR2 YFSETQ. The CDR3 has 16 residues. The CDR3 here is CASSLGQGDSNQPQHF. The DNA of the CDR3 is TGCGCCAGCAGCTTGGGACAGGGGGATAGCAATCAGCCCCAGCATTTT.

This clonotype was seen repeatedly, ten times or more. The CDR3 protein is CASSSYTEAFF. The CDR3, as DNA: TGTGCCAGCAGCTCCTACACTGAAGCTTTCTTT. The gene calls are TRBV7-2 and TRBJ1-1; no clear D gene. The CDR3 consists of 11 residues. CDR1 is SGHTA, CDR2 FQGNSA, per germline. V lost 4 bases and J lost 3, with 3 bases in between.

This clonotype was recorded a few times. V and J are TRBV5-1 and TRBJ2-5; D is uncertain. This CDR3 region has 15 residues. Trimming removed 9 bases from V and 3 bases from J, with 21 bases in between. Germline values: CDR1 SGHRS, CDR2 YFSETQ. CDR3 DNA: TGCGCCACCAGTTCCTCCGCACCGAAGAAAGAGACCCAGTACTTC. Translation gives CATSSSAPKKETQYF.

The chain recombines TRBV5-6 with TRBJ2-7, with D possibly TRBD1 on 7 matching bases. Between the trimmed V and J ends, which lost 3 bases and 4 bases, there was a span of 20 bases. This CDR3 comprises 16 residues. Germline assignment: CDR1 SGHDT and CDR2 YYEEEE. For the CDR3, the DNA is TGTGCCAGCAGCTCGCCAGGGGGGTCCGGGAATTACGAGCAGTACTTC. This encodes CASSSPGGSGNYEQYF.

V usage is TRBV2 and J usage is TRBJ2-3, with D hard to call. Per the germline V gene, CDR1 is SNHLY and CDR2 is FYNNEI. The CDR3 covers 13 residues. V was cut by 3 bases and J by 2 bases, with 6 bases left in between. This CDR3 reads CASSDTATDTQYF. DNA of the CDR3: TGTGCCAGCAGTGACACGGCCACAGATACGCAGTATTTT.

There are a few counts of this clonotype. J is TRBJ2-6 and V is TRBV12-3 or TRBV12-4; D call uncertain. The CDR3 spans 17 residues. V was cut by 5 bases and J by 0 bases, with 14 bases left in between. The CDR3 protein is CASSPRVADSGANVLTF. In nucleotides, the CDR3 is TGTGCCAGCAGTCCCCGCGTGGCGGACTCTGGGGCCAACGTCCTGACTTTC.

This chain links TRBV7-9 with TRBJ2-3; the D gene is possibly TRBD2 (6 bases). The V gene's germline CDR1 is SEHNR and CDR2 FQNEAQ (reference sequence). This CDR3 has 17 amino acids. Trimming removed 3 bases at V and 1 base at J, with 17 bases between. This chain's CDR3 is CASSFGTGGGGTDTQYF. The CDR3 DNA is TGTGCCAGCAGCTTCGGGACTGGGGGTGGGGGCACAGATACGCAGTATTTT.

The V and J genes are TRBV6-4 and TRBJ1-2; 7 bases line up with TRBD1. After removal of 6 bases from V and 5 bases from J, the junction contained 12 bases not matched to a gene. CDR3 length: 15 residues. Per germline, CDR1 MRHNA and CDR2 SNTAGT. The DNA for the CDR3 is TGTGCCAGCAGCCCAGAGGGGACAGCCAGTTATGGCTACACCTTC. Protein sequence: CASSPEGTASYGYTF.

This clonotype counts as medium-sized. The V call is TRBV6-5, the J call TRBJ2-4, with TRBD2 identical over 9 bases. Germline V gives CDR1 MNHEY, CDR2 SVGAGI. The CDR3 sequence is 15 residues long. The CDR3 sequence: CATAGGPESKNIQYF. DNA of the CDR3: TGTGCTACGGCGGGGGGGCCGGAGTCCAAAAACATTCAGTACTTC.

This clonotype was observed a handful of times. The V call is TRBV5-1, the J call TRBJ1-2; possibly TRBD1 for D (5 bases). The CDR3 runs 15 residues. V lost 1 base, J lost 8 bases, and 18 bases lay in between. In germline, CDR1 is SGHRS, CDR2 YFSETQ. CDR3 bases: TGCGCCAGCAGCTTGCTCGGCAGGGAAGGTGTAGGCTACACCTTC. Translated, it gives CASSLLGREGVGYTF.

CDR3 nucleotides: TGTGCCAGCAGTTACTCGGGGGACGGACTGGGCTACACCTTC. As protein: CASSYSGDGLGYTF. V usage is TRBV6-6 and J usage is TRBJ1-2; possible D gene TRBD1, 5 bases. V gave up 0 bases and J gave up 8 bases, with 13 bases separating them. This CDR3 comprises 14 residues. Germline-derived CDR1 and CDR2 are MNHNY and SVGAGI (reference sequence).

This clonotype was counted only a few times. The J gene is TRBJ1-4, the V gene TRBV18, with D uncertain. CDR1 KGHSH and CDR2 LQKENI come from the germline V gene. The CDR3 runs 13 residues. Trimming took 5 bases from V and 4 from J, leaving 8 bases between them. CDR3 amino acids: CASSKRVNEKLFF. The DNA for the CDR3 is TGTGCCAGCTCAAAAAGGGTTAATGAAAAACTGTTTTTT. The variable domain in full, with the rest retrieved from reference TRBV18 and TRBJ1-4, is NAGVMQNPRHLVRRRGQEARLRCSPMKGHSHVYWYRQLPEEGLKFMVYLQKENIIDESGMPKERFSAEFPKEGPSILRIQQVVRGDSAAYFCASSKRVNEKLFFGSGTQLSVL.

This clonotype was recorded only once. The chain uses TRBV7-2 and TRBJ1-6; TRBD1 agrees at 7 bases. This CDR3 contains 13 residues. The V gene end was trimmed by 5 bases and the J gene end by 13 bases; junction bases not matched to a gene: 8. Germline V gene data show CDR1 as SGHTA and CDR2 as FQGNSA. CDR3 sequence reads: CASSTKTGWPLHF. The CDR3 coding sequence is TGTGCCAGCAGCACCAAGACAGGGTGGCCCCTCCACTTT.

This clonotype was picked up one time. The J gene is TRBJ2-3, the V gene TRBV18; either TRBD1 or TRBD2 may fit D (6 bases each). V lost 3 bases and J 2 bases, leaving 12 bases between the germline ends. Germline loops: CDR1 KGHSH, CDR2 LQKENI. The CDR3 runs 15 residues. This CDR3 reads CASSPRTGATDTQYF. The CDR3 coding sequence is TGTGCCAGCTCACCTCGGACGGGGGCCACAGATACGCAGTATTTT.

This clonotype was counted at least ten times. This chain joins TRBV6-5 and TRBJ1-2; D might be TRBD1 (5 bases). The CDR3 consists of 13 residues. The germline CDR1 and CDR2 sequences are MNHEY and SVGAGI. V dropped 4 bases and J dropped 8 bases, with 14 bases sitting between them. The CDR3, as DNA: TGTGCCAGCAGTTTTCAGGGCAGCGCGGGCTACACCTTC. It encodes CASSFQGSAGYTF.